A single sample is the source of the 19 T cell receptor beta chains below, sequenced in a study of OX40 agonist ivuxolimab in advanced cancers. This table comes from immunoSEQ multiplex PCR, and its TCRdb copy is limited to in-frame clones, with some not included. The sample has about 55,000 clones, about nine tenths seen once. Sequences were derived from CD4+ or CD8+ T cells sorted from blood, sampled in a trial of the OX40 agonist ivuxolimab. These receptors were collected from an adult with an advanced solid tumor such as melanoma, head and neck, liver or kidney cancer.

The genes are TRBV7-2 and TRBJ2-7, with D hard to call. Between the trimmed V and J ends, which lost 6 bases and 0 bases, there was a span of 15 bases. Germline V CDR1 and CDR2: SGHTA, FQGNSA. The CDR3 is 15 residues long. In nucleotides, the CDR3 is TGTGCCAGCAGGGTCGGAACTCACAGCTCCTACGAGCAGTACTTC. Its translation is CASRVGTHSSYEQYF.

The rearrangement links TRBV10-1 to TRBJ2-1; D possibly corresponds to TRBD2 (6 bases). The CDR3 is 12 amino acids. The V end lost 11 bases, the J end lost 9 bases, and 17 bases lay between the germline ends. CDR1 is WNHNN, CDR2 SYGVQD, per germline (reference sequence). The CDR3 nucleotides read TGCGCCCAGAAGGGAGGAACTGGTGAGCAGTTCTTC. Amino acids: CAQKGGTGEQFF.

The V and J genes are TRBV30 and TRBJ2-5; D not certain. Germline CDR1 is GTSNPN and CDR2 is SVGIG (reference sequence). This CDR3 is 13 amino acids long. V lost 3 bases and J lost 5, with 13 bases in between. The CDR3 DNA follows: TGTGCCTGGAGCTTTTTCGTCCTGGAGACCCAGTACTTC. Translating gives CAWSFFVLETQYF.

The V and J genes are TRBV2 and TRBJ1-2; D remains unclear. This CDR3 spans 12 amino acids. Between the trimmed V and J ends, which lost 5 bases and 8 bases, there was a span of 12 bases. Germline CDR1 reads SNHLY; CDR2 reads FYNNEI. This CDR3 is CASSPQDGGYTF. The CDR3 nucleotides are TGTGCCAGCAGTCCGCAGGACGGCGGCTACACCTTC.

The table lists this clone with a few counts. The rearrangement links TRBV4-1 to TRBJ1-5; D remains unclear. V lost 2 bases and J 13 bases, leaving 18 bases between the germline ends. CDR1 is MGHRA, CDR2 YSYEKL, per germline. The CDR3 is 14 residues long. The CDR3 DNA reads as TGCGCCAGCAGCCAAAGATCGACGGAGGCCCTACAGCATTTT. Protein product: CASSQRSTEALQHF.

The J gene is TRBJ2-1, the V gene TRBV18, with D perhaps matching TRBD2 (6 bases). Germline values: CDR1 KGHSH, CDR2 LQKENI. Between the trimmed V and J ends, which lost 3 bases and 0 bases, there was a span of 21 bases. CDR3 length equals 19 residues. The CDR3 protein is CASSPQRASAGHSYNEQFF. The DNA for the CDR3 is TGTGCCAGCTCACCCCAAAGGGCTAGCGCAGGCCACTCCTACAATGAGCAGTTCTTC.

The chain joins TRBV11-1 to TRBJ2-5, with TRBD1 as a possible D gene (7 bases). Germline V gives CDR1 SGHAT, CDR2 FQDESV (reference sequence). The V end was cut by 5 bases, the J end by 4 bases, with 23 bases between. The CDR3 has 17 residues. Written as DNA, the CDR3 is TGTGCCAGCAGCCCCAGGGTCGGGCAGGGGGGTCTAGAGACCCAGTACTTC. Translating it yields CASSPRVGQGGLETQYF.

In its sample, this clone was seen once. The chain uses TRBV2 and TRBJ2-7; D call uncertain. Trimming cost V 7 bases and J 0 bases, with 13 bases left between them. CDR3 size: 14 residues. Germline V gives CDR1 SNHLY, CDR2 FYNNEI. The CDR3 coding sequence is TGTGCCAGCATCGGATCTCACGACTCCTACGAGCAGTACTTC. Its translation is CASIGSHDSYEQYF.

This chain connects TRBV5-1 to TRBJ2-1, with 9 positions matching TRBD2. This CDR3 has 16 amino acids. Germline-derived CDR1 and CDR2 are SGHRS and YFSETQ. With V trimmed by 0 bases and J by 4 bases, 5 bases remained unmatched. The CDR3 protein is CASSLVGGRVYNEQFF. In DNA, the CDR3 is TGCGCCAGCAGCTTGGTCGGCGGGAGGGTGTACAATGAGCAGTTCTTC.

This clone was picked up one time. The chain uses TRBV6-4 and TRBJ1-5, with TRBD1 as a possible D gene (6 bases). The germline V gene has CDR1 MRHNA and CDR2 SNTAGT. The CDR3 spans 18 residues. Trimming pared 2 bases from V and 0 bases from J, leaving 17 bases between. CDR3 in DNA: TGTGCCAGCAGTGACGCGGGACACAAAATCAATAGCAATCAGCCCCAGCATTTT. Amino acids: CASSDAGHKINSNQPQHF.

This chain joins TRBV5-4 and TRBJ1-2; D is perhaps TRBD1 (5 bases). V lost 3 bases and J lost 5, with 14 bases in between. The CDR3 length is 14 residues. Germline V gene lookup returns CDR1 SGHNT and CDR2 YYREEE (reference sequence). Here the CDR3 reads CASSSPGLSYGYTF. The CDR3 coding sequence is TGTGCCAGCAGCTCCCCGGGACTATCGTATGGCTACACCTTC.

V is TRBV11-2 and J is TRBJ2-1, with 9 bases that match TRBD2. The CDR3 spans 15 residues. CDR1 and CDR2 (germline): SGHAT, FQNNGV. Trimming took 4 bases from V and 8 from J; bases not matched to a gene: 9. CDR3 bases: TGTGCCAGCAGCTCGCCGGGACTAGCTGTATATGAGCAGTTCTTC. This codes for CASSSPGLAVYEQFF.

This clone appeared a single time. V usage is TRBV5-1 and J usage is TRBJ1-1; 7 positions match TRBD1. V dropped 3 bases and J dropped 2; count of bases not matched to a gene: 4. The CDR3 is 14 residues long. Germline CDR1 SGHRS, CDR2 YFSETQ. CDR3 amino acids: CASSSHRGNTEAFF. The CDR3 nucleotides read TGCGCCAGCAGCTCACACAGGGGAAACACTGAAGCTTTCTTT.

V and J are TRBV27 and TRBJ2-7, with 10 bases matching TRBD1. The CDR3 consists of 19 residues. Germline V gene sequence: CDR1 MNHEY, CDR2 SMNVEV (reference sequence). The V and J ends lost 5 bases and 2 bases, in that order; junction bases with no gene match: 18. CDR3 residues: CASSQDRGLLSRRAYEQYF. The CDR3 region has the DNA TGTGCCAGCAGTCAGGACAGGGGGTTACTTAGTAGGAGGGCCTACGAGCAGTACTTC.

This clone has only one observation. The genes are TRBV11-2 and TRBJ1-3, with D possibly matching TRBD1 (6 bases). Germline assignment: CDR1 SGHAT and CDR2 FQNNGV. Trimming left V 2 bases short and J 2 bases short, with 10 bases between. The CDR3 covers 15 residues. The chain's CDR3 is CASSLTAGAGNTIYF. The CDR3, as DNA: TGTGCCAGCAGCTTAACGGCAGGGGCTGGAAACACCATATATTTT.

As DNA, the CDR3 is TGTGCCAGCAGCCGACAGGGGAAGGCAGATACGCAGTATTTT. This encodes CASSRQGKADTQYF. This chain connects TRBV14 to TRBJ2-3; TRBD1 matches at 8 bases. Germline-derived CDR1 and CDR2 are SGHDN and FVKESK. This CDR3 has 14 residues. Trimming removed 4 bases from V and 4 bases from J; junction bases left unmatched: 4. The full variable domain, in which reference TRBV14 and TRBJ2-3 provide the parts outside the CDR3, is EAGVTQFPSHSVIEKGQTVTLRCDPISGHDNLYWYRRVMGKEIKFLLHFVKESKQDESGMPNNRFLAERTGGTYSTLKVQPAELEDSGVYFCASSRQGKADTQYFGPGTRLTVL.

J is TRBJ1-4 and V is TRBV28; weak D call: TRBD1 (5 bases). Germline lookup yields CDR1 MDHEN and CDR2 SYDVKM. V shed 4 bases and J shed 1 base, with 10 bases lying between them. This CDR3 spans 15 amino acids. CDR3 in DNA: TGTGCCAGCAGTTCCCAGGGCGAAACTAATGAAAAACTGTTTTTT. Translation: CASSSQGETNEKLFF.

The J gene is TRBJ1-5, the V gene TRBV27; tentative D call: TRBD1 (6 bases). This CDR3 region has 15 residues. CDR1 MNHEY and CDR2 SMNVEV come from the germline V gene (reference sequence). V was clipped by 5 bases and J by 4 bases, with 15 bases between them. The CDR3 is CASSLQGIGNQPQHF. CDR3 sequence (DNA): TGTGCCAGCAGTCTACAGGGAATTGGTAATCAGCCCCAGCATTTT.

This chain links TRBV30 with TRBJ2-7; no clear D. CDR3 length: 12 amino acids. Germline assignment: CDR1 GTSNPN and CDR2 SVGIG (reference sequence). The ends were cut back, 6 bases at V and 2 bases at J, with 11 bases in the middle. The CDR3 sequence is CACSRVPYEQYF. Here the CDR3 DNA reads TGTGCCTGTTCTAGGGTTCCCTACGAGCAGTACTTC.